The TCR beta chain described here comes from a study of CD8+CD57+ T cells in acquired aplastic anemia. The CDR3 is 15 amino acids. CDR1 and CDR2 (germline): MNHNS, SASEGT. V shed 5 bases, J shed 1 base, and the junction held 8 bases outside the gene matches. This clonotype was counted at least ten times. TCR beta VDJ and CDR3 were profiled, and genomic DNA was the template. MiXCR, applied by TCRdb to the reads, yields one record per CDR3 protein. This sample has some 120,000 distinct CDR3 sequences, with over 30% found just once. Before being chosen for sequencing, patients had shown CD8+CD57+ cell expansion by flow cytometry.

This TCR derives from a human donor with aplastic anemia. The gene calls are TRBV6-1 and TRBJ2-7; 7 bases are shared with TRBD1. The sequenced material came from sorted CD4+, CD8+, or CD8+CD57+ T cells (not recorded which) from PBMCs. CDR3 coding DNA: TGTGCCAGCAGTACCGACAGGGTTTCGTCCTACGAGCAGTACGTC. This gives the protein CASSTDRVSSYEQYV.